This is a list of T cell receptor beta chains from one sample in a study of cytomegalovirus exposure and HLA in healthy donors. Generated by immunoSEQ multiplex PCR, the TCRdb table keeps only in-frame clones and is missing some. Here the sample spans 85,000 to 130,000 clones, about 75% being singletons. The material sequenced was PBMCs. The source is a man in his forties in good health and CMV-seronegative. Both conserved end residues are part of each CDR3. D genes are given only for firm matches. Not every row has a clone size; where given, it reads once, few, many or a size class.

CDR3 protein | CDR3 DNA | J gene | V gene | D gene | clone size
CAISGFSTGVSTDTQYF | TGTGCCATCTCCGGTTTTTCTACAGGGGTTAGCACAGATACGCAGTATTTT | TRBJ2-3 | TRBV10-3 | TRBD1 | .
CASSEWDRVHSNQPQHF | TGTGCCAGCAGTGAATGGGACAGGGTACACAGCAATCAGCCCCAGCATTTT | TRBJ1-5 | TRBV25-1 | TRBD1 | .
CASSLGFPSGVTDTQYF | TGTGCCAGCAGCTTAGGATTTCCTAGCGGGGTCACAGATACGCAGTATTTT | TRBJ2-3 | TRBV11-3 | TRBD2 | once
CASNELGESGTQYF | TGTGCCAGCAATGAGCTAGGTGAGAGTGGTACGCAGTATTTT | TRBJ2-3 | TRBV9 | . | few
CASSIDPGSTDTQYF | TGTGCCAGTAGTATAGATCCGGGGTCTACAGATACGCAGTATTTT | TRBJ2-3 | TRBV19 | . | .
CASSLVRVEGYTF | TGTGCCAGCAGCTTAGTGAGGGTAGAAGGCTACACCTTC | TRBJ1-2 | TRBV7-2 | . | .
CASKQQGAETQYF | TGTGCCAGTAAGCAACAGGGGGCGGAGACCCAGTACTTC | TRBJ2-5 | TRBV19 | TRBD1 | .
CASSPLEGLDSTDTQYF | TGCGCCAGCAGTCCCCTCGAGGGACTTGATAGCACAGATACGCAGTATTTT | TRBJ2-3 | TRBV4-1 | . | .
CASSLLDTGPSGANVLTF | TGCGCCAGCAGCTTACTGGACACGGGCCCTTCTGGGGCCAACGTCCTGACTTTC | TRBJ2-6 | TRBV5-1 | . | few
CASRFTSGVPETQYF | TGTGCAAGTCGCTTTACTAGCGGGGTTCCGGAGACCCAGTACTTC | TRBJ2-5 | TRBV12-2 | . | .
CASARLGIAGGNEQFF | TGTGCCAGCGCCCGTCTAGGGATAGCGGGGGGCAATGAGCAGTTCTTC | TRBJ2-1 | TRBV11-2 | TRBD2 | few
CASSLTGTHTEAFF | TGTGCCAGCAGCCTTACAGGGACCCACACTGAAGCTTTCTTT | TRBJ1-1 | TRBV5-4 | . | .
CASRRRDSLNTEAFF | TGTGCCAGCCGACGGCGGGACAGCCTGAACACTGAAGCTTTCTTT | TRBJ1-1 | TRBV2 | TRBD1 | .
CASSGDTYNSPLHF | TGTGCCAGCAGCGGGGACACCTATAATTCACCCCTCCACTTT | TRBJ1-6 | TRBV9 | . | .
CSVVPGDTYEQYF | TGCAGCGTTGTACCCGGGGATACCTACGAGCAGTACTTC | TRBJ2-7 | TRBV29-1 | . | .
CASSLTSLDTQYF | TGTGCCAGCAGTTTGACTAGCTTAGATACGCAGTATTTT | TRBJ2-3 | TRBV2 | TRBD2 | .
CATSRATRNNSPLHF | TGTGCCACCAGCAGAGCGACACGGAATAATTCACCCCTCCACTTT | TRBJ1-6 | TRBV15 | . | .
CASREGGGASTDTQYF | TGCGCCAGCAGGGAAGGGGGGGGTGCTAGCACAGATACGCAGTATTTT | TRBJ2-3 | TRBV5-1 | . | once
CASSLTGTGNQPQHF | TGTGCCAGCAGCTTAACCGGGACAGGCAATCAGCCCCAGCATTTT | TRBJ1-5 | TRBV7-9 | TRBD1 | .
CASKEDGPGGYTF | TGTGCCAGCAAAGAGGACGGGCCGGGGGGCTACACCTTC | TRBJ1-2 | TRBV21-1 | . | .
CASSSLAGPNTGELFF | TGTGCCAGCAGCTCTCTAGCGGGGCCGAACACCGGGGAGCTGTTTTTT | TRBJ2-2 | TRBV5-8 | TRBD2 | .
CSAVGQGQIYEQYF | TGCAGCGCCGTTGGACAGGGGCAGATCTACGAGCAGTACTTC | TRBJ2-7 | TRBV29-1 | TRBD1 | .
CASSQGGASYTDTQYF | TGTGCCAGCAGCCAAGGAGGCGCTAGTTACACAGATACGCAGTATTTT | TRBJ2-3 | TRBV14 | . | .
CASSLGLAGTSQETQYF | TGCGCCAGCAGCTTGGGACTAGCGGGGACCTCACAAGAGACCCAGTACTTC | TRBJ2-5 | TRBV5-1 | TRBD2 | .
CASSLVAGALHGYTF | TGCGCCAGCAGCTTGGTGGCAGGGGCCCTACATGGCTACACCTTC | TRBJ1-2 | TRBV5-1 | . | few
CSVQVSYEQYF | TGCAGCGTTCAGGTCTCCTACGAGCAGTACTTC | TRBJ2-7 | TRBV29-1 | . | .
CASSVGGGTGETQYF | TGTGCCAGCAGCGTAGGGGGCGGGACCGGAGAGACCCAGTACTTC | TRBJ2-5 | TRBV9 | . | few
CASSLQGAQSYEQYF | TGTGCCAGCAGCTTACAGGGGGCCCAGTCCTACGAGCAGTACTTC | TRBJ2-7 | TRBV7-9 | TRBD1 | .
CASSLEGSGEAYEQYF | TGTGCCAGCAGCTTAGAGGGTAGCGGGGAGGCGTACGAGCAGTACTTC | TRBJ2-7 | TRBV11-2 | TRBD2 | .
CASSLEWTGIETQYF | TGCGCCAGCAGCTTGGAATGGACAGGGATAGAGACCCAGTACTTC | TRBJ2-5 | TRBV5-1 | TRBD1 | .
CASSSNPQLSGEQYF | TGTGCCAGCAGCTCTAATCCTCAACTCTCAGGCGAGCAGTACTTC | TRBJ2-7 | TRBV9 | . | .
CASKGRDRGNTEAFF | TGTGCCAGTAAGGGAAGAGACAGGGGGAACACTGAAGCTTTCTTT | TRBJ1-1 | TRBV19 | TRBD1 | .
CASSIMAGNNNQPQHF | TGTGCCAGTAGTATCATGGCAGGGAATAACAATCAGCCCCAGCATTTT | TRBJ1-5 | TRBV19 | . | .
CASSLKREPHEQYF | TGTGCCAGCAGCTTGAAGAGGGAGCCACACGAGCAGTACTTC | TRBJ2-7 | TRBV5-4 | . | .
CASSEGHSGYTF | TGTGCCAGCAGTGAAGGACATTCGGGCTACACCTTC | TRBJ1-2 | TRBV6-4 | . | once
CASSPAGGHQPQHF | TGTGCCAGCAGTCCAGCCGGGGGGCATCAGCCCCAGCATTTT | TRBJ1-5 | TRBV6-5 | . | .
CASSIGQGSYEQYF | TGTGCCAGTAGTATCGGGCAGGGGTCCTACGAGCAGTACTTC | TRBJ2-7 | TRBV19 | . | .
CASSLSGGGAETQYF | TGCGCCAGCAGCCTTAGCGGGGGGGGTGCGGAGACCCAGTACTTC | TRBJ2-5 | TRBV4-1 | TRBD2 | .
CATQRDKATYEQYF | TGTGCCACCCAGAGGGACAAGGCTACCTACGAGCAGTACTTC | TRBJ2-7 | TRBV10-3 | . | .
CASSLATGLAPLHF | TGTGCCAGCAGCTTAGCAACAGGGCTTGCACCCCTCCACTTT | TRBJ1-6 | TRBV7-2 | . | .
CASRGTVLNQPQHF | TGTGCCAGCAGGGGGACAGTGCTCAATCAGCCCCAGCATTTT | TRBJ1-5 | TRBV6-1 | TRBD1 | once
CASSPGDRGETGEQYF | TGTGCCAGCTCACCGGGGGACAGGGGAGAAACGGGCGAGCAGTACTTC | TRBJ2-7 | TRBV18 | TRBD1 | .
CASSRSSAGELFF | TGTGCCAGCAGCCGTAGCAGCGCCGGGGAGCTGTTTTTT | TRBJ2-2 | TRBV7-7 | . | few
CASSAEGGRGISEQYF | TGTGCCAGCAGCGCTGAAGGCGGCAGGGGGATTAGCGAGCAGTACTTC | TRBJ2-7 | TRBV9 | TRBD1 | .
CASSVESGGPDTQYF | TGTGCCAGCAGCGTAGAGTCAGGGGGCCCTGATACGCAGTATTTT | TRBJ2-3 | TRBV9 | TRBD1 | .
CAISAGGLDSPLHF | TGTGCCATCAGTGCCGGGGGACTTGATTCACCCCTCCACTTT | TRBJ1-6 | TRBV10-3 | . | once
CASSTLTSGGAQEQYF | TGTGCCAGCAGTACCCTCACTAGCGGGGGGGCCCAGGAGCAGTACTTC | TRBJ2-7 | TRBV27 | TRBD2 | .
CASSDGQNQPQHF | TGTGCCAGCAGCGACGGACAGAATCAGCCCCAGCATTTT | TRBJ1-5 | TRBV7-6 | . | .
CSAEESTVEQYF | TGCAGCGCAGAGGAAAGTACGGTCGAGCAGTACTTC | TRBJ2-7 | TRBV29-1 | . | .
CASSKIDSTDTQYF | TGTGCCAGTAGCAAGATCGACTCCACAGATACGCAGTATTTT | TRBJ2-3 | TRBV19 | . | .
CASSPAGEHGYTF | TGTGCCAGCTCACCGGCGGGGGAGCATGGCTACACCTTC | TRBJ1-2 | TRBV18 | . | .
CASSPVRTSDHEQYF | TGTGCCAGCTCACCGGTCCGGACTAGCGACCACGAGCAGTACTTC | TRBJ2-7 | TRBV18 | TRBD2 | .
CASSRGVLAVNTDTQYF | TGTGCCAGCAGCAGGGGGGTACTAGCGGTGAACACAGATACGCAGTATTTT | TRBJ2-3 | TRBV5-8 | TRBD2 | .
CASSLVSGGAEAGNTIYF | TGCGCCAGCAGCTTGGTGTCAGGGGGCGCCGAGGCTGGAAACACCATATATTTT | TRBJ1-3 | TRBV5-1 | TRBD1 | few
CASSPTGLAGYTF | TGTGCCAGCAGCCCCACAGGGTTGGCTGGCTACACCTTC | TRBJ1-2 | TRBV11-2 | . | .
CASSYLGGGNQPQHF | TGTGCCAGCAGTTACCTTGGGGGCGGCAATCAGCCCCAGCATTTT | TRBJ1-5 | TRBV6-6 | . | .
CASSLVGQTYGYTF | TGTGCCAGCAGCTTAGTGGGACAGACCTATGGCTACACCTTC | TRBJ1-2 | TRBV7-2 | TRBD1 | .
CSVRPSGASDTQYF | TGCAGCGTCCGCCCTAGCGGAGCCTCAGATACGCAGTATTTT | TRBJ2-3 | TRBV29-1 | TRBD2 | .
CSGAGTGGQGYTF | TGCAGCGGTGCCGGGACAGGGGGCCAAGGCTACACCTTC | TRBJ1-2 | TRBV29-1 | TRBD1 | .
CSVEPTGVRSVGYTF | TGCAGCGTTGAACCAACAGGGGTCAGATCGGTTGGCTACACCTTC | TRBJ1-2 | TRBV29-1 | TRBD1 | .